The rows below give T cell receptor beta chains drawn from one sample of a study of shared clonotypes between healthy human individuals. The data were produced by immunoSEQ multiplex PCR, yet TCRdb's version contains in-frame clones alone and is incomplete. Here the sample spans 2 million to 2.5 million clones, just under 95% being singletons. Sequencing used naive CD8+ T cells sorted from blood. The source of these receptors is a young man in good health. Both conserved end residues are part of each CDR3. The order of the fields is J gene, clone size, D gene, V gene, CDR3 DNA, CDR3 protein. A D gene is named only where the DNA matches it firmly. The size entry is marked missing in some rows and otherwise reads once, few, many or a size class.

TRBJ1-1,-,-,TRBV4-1,TGCGCCAGCAGCGAAGGGGTAGAGTTCCAAGGCACTGAAGCTTTCTTT,CASSEGVEFQGTEAFF
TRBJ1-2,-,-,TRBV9,TGTGCCAGCAGCGTAGAAGAGGGGAGCTACACCTTC,CASSVEEGSYTF
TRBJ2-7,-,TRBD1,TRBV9,TGTGCCAGCAGCGTAGAGGGGGCCTTGGGAGACGAGCAGTACTTC,CASSVEGALGDEQYF
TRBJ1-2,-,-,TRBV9,TGTGCCAGCAGCGTATATGGTGCGGACTATGGCTACACCTTC,CASSVYGADYGYTF
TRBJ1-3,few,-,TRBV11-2,TGTGCCAGCAGCTTAGTTGGCTCTGGAAACACCATATATTTT,CASSLVGSGNTIYF
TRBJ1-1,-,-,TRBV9,TGTGCCAGCAGCGTAGGGGGACGGGACACTGAAGCTTTCTTT,CASSVGGRDTEAFF
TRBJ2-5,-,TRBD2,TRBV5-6,TGTGCCAGCAGCTTCGTGACTAGCGGGGGAGAGACCCAGTACTTC,CASSFVTSGGETQYF
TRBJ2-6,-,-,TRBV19,TGTGCCAGTATGGCGAGGGTTGGGGCCAACGTCCTGACTTTC,CASMARVGANVLTF
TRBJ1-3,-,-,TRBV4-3,TGCGCCAGCAGCCAAGGGTTGTTAACGGACACCATATATTTT,CASSQGLLTDTIYF
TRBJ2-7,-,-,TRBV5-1,TGCGCCAGCAGCGTGGACTGGACCTACTCCTACGAGCAGTACTTC,CASSVDWTYSYEQYF
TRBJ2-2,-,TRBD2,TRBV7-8,TGTGCCAGCAGCTTCAGCGGGGGGAACACCGGGGAGCTGTTTTTT,CASSFSGGNTGELFF
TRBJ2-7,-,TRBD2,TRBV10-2,TGCGCCAGCAGTGACTTGCGGGGGGACCCCTACGAGCAGTACTTC,CASSDLRGDPYEQYF
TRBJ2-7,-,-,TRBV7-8,TGTGCCAGCAGCATTCAGGGAGACTACGAGCAGTACTTC,CASSIQGDYEQYF
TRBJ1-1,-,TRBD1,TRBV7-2,TGTGCCAGCAGTCTTAGCTCTAGGGGGGACAGGGCCGTCATCGGGTTT,CASSLSSRGDRAVIGF
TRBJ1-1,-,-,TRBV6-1,TGTGCCAGCAGCGGCCACTTGAACACTGAAGCTTTCTTT,CASSGHLNTEAFF
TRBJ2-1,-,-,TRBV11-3,TGTGCCAGCAGCCTCCCCAGGGTAGCGGACGTTTACAATGAGCAGTTCTTC,CASSLPRVADVYNEQFF
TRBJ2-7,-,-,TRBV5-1,TGCGCCAGCAGCTTTGGCAGGGAGTTACCCTACGAGCAGTACTTC,CASSFGRELPYEQYF
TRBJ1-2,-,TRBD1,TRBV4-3,TGCGCCAGCAGCCAAGACGACAGGGGGCCTGGCTACACCTTC,CASSQDDRGPGYTF
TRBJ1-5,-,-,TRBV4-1,TGCGCCAGCAGCCAAGGGGGTTATAGCAATCAGCCCCAGCATTTT,CASSQGGYSNQPQHF
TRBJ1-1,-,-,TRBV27,TGTGCCAGCAGTCCCCGGGAGTTAAAGAACACTGAAGCTTTCTTT,CASSPRELKNTEAFF
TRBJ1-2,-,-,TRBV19,TGTGCCAGTAGGGAGGGGGTATCCCCCCCTGTTGATAACTATGGCTACACCTTC,CASREGVSPPVDNYGYTF
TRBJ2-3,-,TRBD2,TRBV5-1,TGCGCCAGCAGCTTGCAACCGGGACTAGCGGCAGATACGCAGTATTTT,CASSLQPGLAADTQYF
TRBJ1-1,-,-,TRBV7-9,TGTGCCAGCAGCCCCCCGGCGGCAGCCGGAACTGAAGCTTTCTTT,CASSPPAAAGTEAFF
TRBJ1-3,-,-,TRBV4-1,TGCGCCAGCAGCCAAGTATCGGGAACTGGAAACACCATATATTTT,CASSQVSGTGNTIYF
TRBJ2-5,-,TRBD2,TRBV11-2,TGTGCCAGCAGCTGGTGGCGGGGGGCCCCCACGGTTGGTCAAGAGACCCAGTACTTC,CASSWWRGAPTVGQETQYF
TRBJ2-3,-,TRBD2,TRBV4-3,TGCGCCAGCAGCCAAGATGCGGGAGGGGGCACAGATACGCAGTATTTT,CASSQDAGGGTDTQYF
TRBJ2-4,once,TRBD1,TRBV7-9,TGTGCCAGCAGCGATTTTGGCGGAACAGGGGGGTTGAGCATTCAGTACTTC,CASSDFGGTGGLSIQYF
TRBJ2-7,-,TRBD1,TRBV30,TGTGCCTGGACATTCCCGGGACAGCATTCCTACGAGCAGTACTTC,CAWTFPGQHSYEQYF
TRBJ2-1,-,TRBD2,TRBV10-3,TGTGCCATCAGTGACTTATTCCGGACTAGCGGGACGAGTATCCCTCAGTTCTTC,CAISDLFRTSGTSIPQFF
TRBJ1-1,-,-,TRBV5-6,TGTGCCAGCAGTCTGACCGGTCTTGAAGCTTTCTTT,CASSLTGLEAFF
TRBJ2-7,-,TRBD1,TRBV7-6,TGTGCCACCACGACAGGGGTGGGTTACGAGCAGTACTTC,CATTTGVGYEQYF
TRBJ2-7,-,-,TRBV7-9,TGTGCCAGCAGCTTAGTGGACAGAGCCTACGAGCAGTACTTC,CASSLVDRAYEQYF
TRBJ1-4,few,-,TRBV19,TGTGCCAGTAGTATAGACAGGGATAATGAAAAACTGTTTTTT,CASSIDRDNEKLFF
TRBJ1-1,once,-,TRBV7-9,TGTGCCAGCAGCTTAGAACGGGGACCGGGCACTGAAGCTTTCTTT,CASSLERGPGTEAFF
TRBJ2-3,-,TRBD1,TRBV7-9,TGTGCCAGCAGCAGAGGGACAGGGGAAACAGATACGCAGTATTTT,CASSRGTGETDTQYF
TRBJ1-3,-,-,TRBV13,TGTGCCAGCACCCAAGAGGGAAGGGGAAACACCATATATTTT,CASTQEGRGNTIYF
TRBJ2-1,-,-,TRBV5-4,TGTGCCAGCAGCTTTCAGGGGACCAATGAGCAGTTCTTC,CASSFQGTNEQFF
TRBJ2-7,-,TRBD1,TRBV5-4,TGTGCCAGCAGCCCGTACCGGGACACAGGGGTTAACTACGAGCAGTACTTC,CASSPYRDTGVNYEQYF
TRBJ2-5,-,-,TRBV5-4,TGTGCCAGCAGCCCTGCGCTTAGCCAAGAGACCCAGTACTTC,CASSPALSQETQYF
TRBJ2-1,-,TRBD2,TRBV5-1,TGCGCCAGCAGCATAACTAGCGGGTCCTACAATGAGCAGTTCTTC,CASSITSGSYNEQFF
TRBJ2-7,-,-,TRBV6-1,TGTGCCAGCGAGGTAGGCCACGAGCAGTACTTC,CASEVGHEQYF
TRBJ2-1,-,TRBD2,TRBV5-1,TGCGCCAGCAGCTGGTTCGCTAGCGGGGATTACAATGAGCAGTTCTTC,CASSWFASGDYNEQFF
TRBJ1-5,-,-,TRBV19,TGTGCCAGTAGTCCTGCGGGGGCCAGCAATCAGCCCCAGCATTTT,CASSPAGASNQPQHF
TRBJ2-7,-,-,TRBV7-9,TGTGCCAGCAGCTTAGAACGGGCCCCTGTAGGCGAGCAGTACTTC,CASSLERAPVGEQYF